The entry that follows covers one TCR beta chain sequence. The sample is drawn from a study of blood T cell repertoires in COVID-19. The germline CDR1 and CDR2 sequences are MRHNA and SNTAGT. The CDR3 runs to 12 residues. The V gene lost 6 bases and the J gene lost 5 bases, with 8 bases spanning the gap. The protocol was immunoSEQ multiplex PCR, while the TCRdb copy is restricted to in-frame clones and leaves out a portion. The repertoire has 350,000 or so clones, roughly 90% of them found once; the top ten carry 3% to 4.5%. The gene calls are TRBV6-4 and TRBJ2-1; D gene uncertain. This receptor was taken from a woman aged 55-69 years with COVID-19, enrolled during active disease. Sequencing input: peripheral blood. In DNA, the CDR3 is TGTGCCAGCAGGTTACGGGACAATGAGCAGTTCTTC. Translated: CASRLRDNEQFF.